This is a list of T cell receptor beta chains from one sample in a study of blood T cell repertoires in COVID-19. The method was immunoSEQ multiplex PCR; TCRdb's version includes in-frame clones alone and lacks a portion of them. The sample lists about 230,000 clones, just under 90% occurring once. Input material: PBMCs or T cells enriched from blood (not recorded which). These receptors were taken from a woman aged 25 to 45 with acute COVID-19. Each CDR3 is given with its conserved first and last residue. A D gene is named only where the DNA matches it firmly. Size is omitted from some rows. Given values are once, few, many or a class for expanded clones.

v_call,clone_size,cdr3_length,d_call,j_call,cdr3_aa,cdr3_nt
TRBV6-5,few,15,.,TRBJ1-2,CASSYERFGRGGYTF,TGTGCCAGCAGTTACGAGCGGTTCGGTCGCGGTGGCTACACCTTC
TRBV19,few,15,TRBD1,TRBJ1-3,CASSTTGGLGNTIYF,TGTGCCAGTAGTACCACAGGGGGACTTGGAAACACCATATATTTT
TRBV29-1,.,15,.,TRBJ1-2,CSVEARGRNLFGYTF,TGCAGCGTTGAAGCCCGAGGCCGCAACTTGTTTGGCTACACCTTC
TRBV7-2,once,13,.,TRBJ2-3,CASSSQFTDTQYF,TGTGCCAGCAGCTCACAGTTCACAGATACGCAGTATTTT
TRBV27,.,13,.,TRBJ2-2,CASRWSGTGELFF,TGTGCCAGCAGGTGGTCGGGCACCGGGGAGCTGTTTTTT
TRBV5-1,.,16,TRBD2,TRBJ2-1,CASSQTSGGLYNEQFF,TGCGCCAGCAGCCAGACTAGCGGGGGCCTCTACAATGAGCAGTTCTTC
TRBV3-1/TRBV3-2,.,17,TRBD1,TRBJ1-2,CASSQSSTGGVGYGYTF,TGTGCCAGCAGCCAATCCTCTACAGGGGGCGTAGGGTATGGCTACACCTTC
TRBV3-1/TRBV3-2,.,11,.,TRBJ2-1,CASGGANEQFF,TGTGCCAGCGGGGGGGCAAATGAGCAGTTCTTC
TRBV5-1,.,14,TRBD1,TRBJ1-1,CASSLTGGNTEAFF,TGCGCCAGCAGCTTGACAGGGGGGAACACTGAAGCTTTCTTT
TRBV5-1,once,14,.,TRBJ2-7,CASSFGGGGYEQYF,TGCGCCAGCAGCTTTGGAGGGGGCGGCTACGAGCAGTACTTC
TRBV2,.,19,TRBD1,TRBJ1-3,CASSDRTGRIGDRGNTIYF,TGTGCCAGCAGTGATAGGACAGGCCGGATCGGGGATAGAGGAAACACCATATATTTT
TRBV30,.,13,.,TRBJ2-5,CAWSASKGGTQYF,TGTGCCTGGAGTGCATCCAAAGGAGGGACCCAGTACTTC
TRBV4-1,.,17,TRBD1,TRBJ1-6,CASSQEIGQGYNSPLHF,TGCGCCAGCAGCCAAGAAATAGGACAGGGCTATAATTCACCCCTCCACTTT
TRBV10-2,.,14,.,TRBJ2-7,CASIPAGDRYEQYF,TGCGCCAGCATCCCAGCGGGGGACAGATACGAGCAGTACTTC
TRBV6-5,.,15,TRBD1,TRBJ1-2,CASSYGDSGGYGYTF,TGTGCCAGCAGTTACGGGGACAGCGGCGGCTATGGCTACACCTTC
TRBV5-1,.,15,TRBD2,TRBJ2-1,CASSLVSGGKDEQFF,TGCGCCAGCAGCTTGGTTAGCGGGGGTAAAGATGAGCAGTTCTTC
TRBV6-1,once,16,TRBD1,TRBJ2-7,CASSEVRGLPSYEQYF,TGTGCCAGCAGTGAAGTCAGGGGGCTACCCTCCTACGAGCAGTACTTC
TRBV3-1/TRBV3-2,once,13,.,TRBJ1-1,CASSQLGNTEAFF,TGTGCCAGCAGCCAACTAGGGAACACTGAAGCTTTCTTT
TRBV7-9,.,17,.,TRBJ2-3,CASSLGAGKTSTDTQYF,TGTGCCAGCAGCTTAGGGGCAGGGAAAACTAGCACAGATACGCAGTATTTT
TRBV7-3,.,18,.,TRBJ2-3,CASSLIPVVSGLTDTQYF,TGTGCCAGCAGCTTAATTCCGGTAGTTAGCGGCCTCACAGATACGCAGTATTTT
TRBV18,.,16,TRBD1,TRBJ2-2,CASSPLMTGHTGELFF,TGTGCCAGCTCACCACTGATGACAGGGCACACCGGGGAGCTGTTTTTT